One and the same sample provided the 9 T cell receptor beta chains below, sequenced in a study of cytomegalovirus exposure and HLA in healthy donors. Amplification used 60 Vbeta primers and 13 Jbeta primers. Sequenced by immunoSEQ multiplex PCR; TCRdb stores in-frame clones only, minus some. Seen here are 90,000 to 150,000 clones, more than 60% observed once, and the top ten hold around 4.1%. Sequenced: PBMCs. All receptors come from a middle-aged woman in good health and CMV-seronegative.

The gene calls are TRBV12-2 and TRBJ2-6; TRBD2 is the table's D call, not checked against the DNA. TRBV12-2 is a pseudogene locus. The CDR3 extends over 19 amino acids. The CDR3 region has the DNA TGTGCAAGTCGCTTAGCGCCGAGGGATGGGGACTCTGGGGCCAACGTCCTGACTTTC. Residues: CASRLAPRDGDSGANVLTF.

This clone was recorded once. This chain connects TRBV5-1 to TRBJ2-3; 11 bases agree with TRBD1. The J segment lost 4 bases and the V segment lost 4 bases, leaving 8 bases of the junction unmatched. Germline V CDR1 and CDR2: SGHRS, YFSETQ. The length of the CDR3 is 16 residues. The CDR3 reads CASSPLGTGGADTQYF. CDR3 DNA sequence: TGCGCCAGCAGCCCCCTAGGGACAGGGGGGGCAGATACGCAGTATTTT. Full variable domain (remainder filled in from reference TRBV5-1 and TRBJ2-3): KAGVTQTPRYLIKTRGQQVTLSCSPISGHRSVSWYQQTPGQGLQFLFEYFSETQRNKGNFPGRFSGRQFSNSRSEMNVSTLELGDSALYLCASSPLGTGGADTQYFGPGTRLTVL.

This clone was observed a handful of times. This chain connects TRBV7-2 to TRBJ2-3; 12 positions match TRBD2. Germline assignment: CDR1 SGHTA and CDR2 FQGNSA. This CDR3 is built from 16 residues. J lost 3 bases, V lost 5 bases, and 6 bases had no gene match. This CDR3 reads CASSPRLAGVTDTQYF. Here the CDR3 DNA reads TGTGCCAGCAGCCCCCGACTAGCGGGAGTGACAGATACGCAGTATTTT. The complete variable domain, with remaining parts taken from reference TRBV7-2 and TRBJ2-3, reads GAGVSQSPSNKVTEKGKDVELRCDPISGHTALYWYRQSLGQGLEFLIYFQGNSAPDKSGLPSDRFSAERTGGSVSTLTIQRTQQEDSAVYLCASSPRLAGVTDTQYFGPGTRLTVL.

This clone has only a few counts. The chain links TRBV19 to TRBJ2-7; 8 bases are shared with TRBD1. Germline values: CDR1 LNHDA, CDR2 SQIVND (reference sequence). Losses at the gene ends were 5 bases for V and 1 base for J; bases not matched to a gene: 13. This CDR3 is 17 amino acids long. The CDR3 reads CASSAQGTGTGSYEQYF. The CDR3 DNA follows: TGTGCCAGTAGTGCCCAAGGGACCGGGACAGGATCCTACGAGCAGTACTTC.

The rearrangement uses TRBV7-2 and TRBJ2-3; no clear D gene. Germline V CDR1 and CDR2: SGHTA, FQGNSA. This CDR3 comprises 14 residues. V lost 5 bases and J lost 5, with 14 bases in between. This CDR3 reads CASSPALAKDTQYF. Written as DNA, the CDR3 is TGTGCCAGCAGCCCGGCATTAGCCAAAGATACGCAGTATTTT.

This sequence joins TRBV9 and TRBJ2-5; 7 nucleotides line up with TRBD2. Germline V gene sequence: CDR1 SGDLS, CDR2 YYNGEE. CDR3 length equals 16 residues. V dropped 0 bases and J dropped 4; count of bases not matched to a gene: 9. The DNA of the CDR3 is TGTGCCAGCAGCGTAGGAGGGGCGGGAGAGCGAGAGACCCAGTACTTC. Amino acids: CASSVGGAGERETQYF.

The chain employs TRBV9 and TRBJ2-1, with D unclear. This CDR3 has 12 residues. The germline gives CDR1 SGDLS, CDR2 YYNGEE. V lost 3 bases and J 5 bases, leaving 6 bases between the germline ends. The DNA of the CDR3 is TGTGCCAGCAGCGCCCACAACAATGAGCAGTTCTTC. This codes for CASSAHNNEQFF.

The V gene is TRBV27, the J gene TRBJ2-7, with 7 bases lining up with TRBD1. This CDR3 spans 16 amino acids. V lost 4 bases, J lost 5 bases, and 14 bases stayed unmatched. Germline V CDR1 and CDR2: MNHEY, SMNVEV (reference sequence). As DNA, the CDR3 is TGTGCCAGCAGTTACGCTCTCCGGGACAGTCCCCACGAGCAGTACTTC. Translation: CASSYALRDSPHEQYF.

This clone was picked up one time. This chain uses TRBV2 with TRBJ2-5, with TRBD1 identical over 7 bases. CDR3 size: 13 residues. Germline values: CDR1 SNHLY, CDR2 FYNNEI. V lost 7 bases and J lost 4; bases outside the gene matches: 6. The CDR3 sequence: CASTGQSAETQYF. CDR3 sequence (DNA): TGTGCCAGCACGGGACAGTCCGCAGAGACCCAGTACTTC. The full variable domain, completed using reference TRBV2 and TRBJ2-5, is EPEVTQTPSHQVTQMGQEVILRCVPISNHLYFYWYRQILGQKVEFLVSFYNNEISEKSEIFDDQFSVERPDGSNFTLKIRSTKLEDSAMYFCASTGQSAETQYFGPGTRLLVL.